Listed below are T cell receptor beta chains from one sample, sequenced in a study of blood T cell repertoires in COVID-19. Measured with immunoSEQ multiplex PCR; TCRdb has only the in-frame clones, and not every one. The table has roughly 160,000 clones, roughly 78% seen once. Sequencing used peripheral blood. These receptors were obtained from a woman aged 60-75 years with COVID-19, enrolled during active disease. Each CDR3 is given with its conserved first and last residue. A D gene is named only where the DNA matches it firmly. The listing skips clone size in some rows; elsewhere it reads once, few, many or a size class.

d_call	clone_size	v_call	j_call	cdr3_aa	cdr3_nt
-	few	TRBV30	TRBJ2-6	CAWKRLLCGANVLTF	TGTGCCTGGAAGCGTCTGCTGTGCGGGGCCAACGTCCTGACTTTC
-	-	TRBV13	TRBJ2-2	CASSLGGLRDTGELFF	TGTGCCAGCAGCTTAGGGGGACTCCGGGACACCGGGGAGCTGTTTTTT
TRBD1	-	TRBV19	TRBJ2-4	CASSPRTGGNIQYF	TGTGCCAGTAGTCCGCGGACAGGTGGGAACATTCAGTACTTC
TRBD2	-	TRBV7-3	TRBJ2-2	CASSLGLAGGTGELFF	TGTGCCAGCAGCTTAGGACTAGCGGGAGGCACCGGGGAGCTGTTTTTT
-	-	TRBV7-3	TRBJ2-2	CASSLMSSGVETGELFF	TGTGCCAGCAGCTTAATGTCCTCAGGGGTTGAAACCGGGGAGCTGTTTTTT
-	-	TRBV3-1/TRBV3-2	TRBJ1-6	CASSQALADYNSPLHF	TGTGCCAGCAGCCAAGCCCTGGCGGACTATAATTCACCCCTCCACTTT
TRBD2	-	TRBV7-2	TRBJ2-7	CASSILGGAYEQYF	TGTGCCAGCAGCATACTTGGGGGGGCCTACGAGCAGTACTTC
-	-	TRBV24-1	TRBJ2-7	CATSVGGTGEQYF	TGTGCCACCAGTGTCGGGGGGACAGGAGAGCAGTACTTC
-	-	TRBV2	TRBJ2-7	CASSEDKTYEQYF	TGTGCCAGCAGTGAGGACAAGACCTACGAGCAGTACTTC
TRBD2	-	TRBV6-2/TRBV6-3	TRBJ2-1	CASSPGLVGINEQFF	TGTGCCAGCAGCCCCGGACTAGTTGGCATCAATGAGCAGTTCTTC
TRBD2	-	TRBV9	TRBJ2-3	CASSGTGRGRSTDTQYF	TGTGCCAGCAGCGGGACGGGGCGGGGGAGAAGCACAGATACGCAGTATTTT
-	-	TRBV11-1	TRBJ2-3	CASSLRGRGWTDTQYF	TGTGCCAGCAGCTTACGGGGCAGGGGTTGGACAGATACGCAGTATTTT
TRBD2	once	TRBV6-5	TRBJ2-3	CASARSGVTTDTQYF	TGTGCCAGCGCACGTAGCGGGGTGACTACAGATACGCAGTATTTT
-	-	TRBV7-9	TRBJ2-4	CASSLYPKNIQYF	TGTGCCAGCAGCTTATATCCCAAAAACATTCAGTACTTC
TRBD1	-	TRBV27	TRBJ1-2	CASHGTGGLSGYTF	TGTGCCAGCCACGGGACAGGGGGCTTGTCTGGCTACACCTTC
TRBD2	-	TRBV6-6	TRBJ2-1	CASRLAGDYNEQFF	TGTGCCAGCAGGCTAGCGGGAGACTACAATGAGCAGTTCTTC
TRBD1	-	TRBV6-5	TRBJ1-2	CASSQRGTAHGYTF	TGTGCCAGCAGTCAACGGGGGACAGCACATGGCTACACCTTC
TRBD2	-	TRBV7-9	TRBJ2-3	CAIGLAGNIDTQYF	TGTGCCATAGGACTAGCGGGGAACATAGATACGCAGTATTTT
TRBD2	-	TRBV5-4	TRBJ2-5	CASSLELAGGQAGTQYF	TGTGCCAGCAGCTTGGAACTAGCGGGGGGACAGGCGGGGACCCAGTACTTC
-	-	TRBV6-1	TRBJ1-5	CASSENWGGNQPQHF	TGTGCCAGCAGTGAAAATTGGGGGGGCAATCAGCCCCAGCATTTT
TRBD1	few	TRBV6-2/TRBV6-3	TRBJ1-1	CASSRTGPAANTEAFF	TGTGCCAGCAGCAGGACAGGCCCCGCCGCGAACACTGAAGCTTTCTTT
TRBD1	-	TRBV28	TRBJ1-1	CASSLIGGGEAFF	TGTGCCAGCAGTTTAATAGGGGGCGGTGAAGCTTTCTTT
-	-	TRBV30	TRBJ1-6	CAWSLAGNNSPLHF	TGTGCCTGGAGTCTAGCCGGGAATAATTCACCCCTCCACTTT
-	-	TRBV5-1	TRBJ2-2	CASSLDQSNTGELFF	TGCGCCAGCAGCTTGGACCAGTCGAACACCGGGGAGCTGTTTTTT
TRBD2	-	TRBV7-9	TRBJ2-3	CASDYPVGLAGGTDTQYF	TGTGCCAGCGACTATCCGGTTGGACTAGCGGGGGGCACAGATACGCAGTATTTT
TRBD2	-	TRBV11-2	TRBJ2-1	CASSSISASGAYNEQFF	TGTGCCAGCAGCTCGATATCAGCTAGCGGGGCCTACAATGAGCAGTTCTTC
-	-	TRBV19	TRBJ2-2	CASKRETNTGELFF	TGTGCCAGTAAACGGGAAACGAACACCGGGGAGCTGTTTTTT
TRBD1	-	TRBV20-1	TRBJ1-2	CSAQGAEGYTF	TGCAGTGCACAGGGGGCGGAGGGCTACACCTTC
TRBD1	-	TRBV6-5	TRBJ1-5	CASRGEGQGNQPQHF	TGTGCCAGCAGAGGAGAGGGACAGGGGAATCAGCCCCAGCATTTT
-	-	TRBV2	TRBJ1-3	CASSVQFSGNTIYF	TGTGCCAGCAGTGTACAGTTTTCTGGAAACACCATATATTTT
-	few	TRBV4-1	TRBJ1-1	CASSQDSGVRDTEAFF	TGCGCCAGCAGCCAAGATTCGGGGGTGAGGGACACTGAAGCTTTCTTT
TRBD2	-	TRBV15	TRBJ2-1	CATSRDRASGRHEQFF	TGTGCCACCAGCAGAGATCGGGCTAGCGGGCGCCATGAGCAGTTCTTC
TRBD2	-	TRBV7-3	TRBJ2-1	CASSSLAGGGNEQFF	TGTGCCAGCAGCTCCTTAGCGGGAGGCGGGAATGAGCAGTTCTTC
TRBD2	-	TRBV7-3	TRBJ2-3	CASSSGLAGGQDTQYF	TGTGCCAGCAGCTCTGGACTAGCGGGGGGGCAAGATACGCAGTATTTT
TRBD1	-	TRBV5-4	TRBJ1-4	CASSQTGAPNEKLFF	TGTGCCAGCAGCCAAACAGGGGCGCCTAATGAAAAACTGTTTTTT
TRBD1	-	TRBV19	TRBJ1-4	CASTPGQGSKEKLFF	TGTGCCAGTACCCCGGGACAGGGGTCTAAAGAAAAACTGTTTTTT
TRBD2	-	TRBV13	TRBJ2-3	CASSPGLAVSTDTQYF	TGTGCCAGCAGCCCCGGACTAGCGGTATCCACAGATACGCAGTATTTT
-	-	TRBV7-3	TRBJ1-2	CASSLDPNSAAGNYGYTF	TGTGCCAGCAGCTTAGATCCTAACAGCGCGGCGGGAAACTATGGCTACACCTTC
TRBD2	-	TRBV5-1	TRBJ2-5	CASSLNAGGLGETQYF	TGCGCCAGCAGCTTGAATGCGGGAGGCCTTGGAGAGACCCAGTACTTC
-	-	TRBV7-9	TRBJ1-2	CASSHTDRKDGYTF	TGTGCCAGCAGCCATACCGACAGAAAGGACGGCTACACCTTC
TRBD2	few	TRBV19	TRBJ2-2	CASSGLAGFTGELFF	TGTGCCAGTAGTGGGTTAGCGGGATTTACCGGGGAGCTGTTTTTT
TRBD2	-	TRBV5-1	TRBJ2-3	CASSLGTSGGTDTQYF	TGCGCCAGCAGCCTCGGGACTAGCGGTGGCACAGATACGCAGTATTTT
-	once	TRBV7-3	TRBJ2-2	CASSLQPSEVAGELFF	TGTGCCAGCAGCCTCCAGCCCAGCGAGGTTGCCGGGGAGCTGTTTTTT
-	-	TRBV6-6	TRBJ1-2	CASNPNRDNHGYTF	TGTGCCAGCAACCCTAACCGGGACAACCATGGCTACACCTTC
TRBD1	few	TRBV5-1	TRBJ1-1	CASSLAGTVNTEAFF	TGCGCCAGCAGCTTGGCCGGGACAGTGAACACTGAAGCTTTCTTT
TRBD1	once	TRBV29-1	TRBJ1-2	CSVGTGVVNYGYTF	TGCAGCGTAGGGACAGGGGTAGTTAACTATGGCTACACCTTC
TRBD2	once	TRBV2	TRBJ2-7	CASSRTSGYEQYF	TGTGCCAGCAGTCGGACTAGCGGCTACGAGCAGTACTTC
-	-	TRBV19	TRBJ2-3	CASSPGLANTDTQYF	TGTGCCAGTAGTCCTGGCCTAGCTAACACAGATACGCAGTATTTT
-	-	TRBV5-4	TRBJ2-1	CASSLSRLTNNEQFF	TGTGCCAGCAGCTTGTCCCGACTTACCAACAATGAGCAGTTCTTC
TRBD1	-	TRBV7-2	TRBJ2-1	CASSATRDSQNNEQFF	TGTGCCAGCAGCGCTACGAGGGACAGCCAAAACAATGAGCAGTTCTTC
TRBD1	-	TRBV6-4	TRBJ2-2	CASSLERTGSTGELFF	TGTGCCAGCAGTCTCGAAAGGACAGGGTCCACCGGGGAGCTGTTTTTT
-	-	TRBV7-9	TRBJ1-5	CASSPYNRDDQPQHF	TGTGCCAGCAGCCCCTATAACAGGGACGATCAGCCCCAGCATTTT
TRBD2	-	TRBV28	TRBJ2-2	CASLLLAGNTGELFF	TGTGCCAGCCTCCTACTAGCGGGAAACACCGGGGAGCTGTTTTTT
-	few	TRBV28	TRBJ2-7	CASSTVNRAYEQYF	TGTGCCAGCAGTACGGTGAATAGAGCCTACGAGCAGTACTTC
TRBD1	-	TRBV7-2	TRBJ1-5	CASSLRTGNQPQHF	TGTGCCAGCAGCTTGAGGACAGGGAATCAGCCCCAGCATTTT